The T cell receptor (beta chain) described here comes from a study of blood T cell repertoires in COVID-19. The V end lost 3 bases, the J end lost 2 bases, and 11 bases lay between the germline ends. The CDR3 extends over 14 amino acids. Germline-derived CDR1 and CDR2 are ENHRY and SYGVKD. Measured with immunoSEQ multiplex PCR; TCRdb has only the in-frame clones, and not every one. The sample gives roughly 250,000 clones, approximately 85% of which show up once; about 1% is in the top ten. This rearrangement joins TRBV10-3 to TRBJ2-7, with D perhaps matching TRBD2 (5 bases). The receptor comes from a human donor with COVID-19, enrolled during active disease. The donor label of this sample is uncertain. Sequences were obtained from peripheral blood. CDR3 in DNA: TGTGCCATCAGTGACTCTAGCCTAGCCTACGAGCAGTACTTC. Translation: CAISDSSLAYEQYF.